This entry lists 18 T cell receptor beta chains sequenced from one sample in a study of cytomegalovirus exposure and HLA in healthy donors. 60 Vbeta and 13 Jbeta primers were used in PCR. The data were produced by immunoSEQ multiplex PCR, yet TCRdb's version contains in-frame clones alone and is incomplete. The repertoire holds under 150,000 clones, with 72% as singletons. Material for sequencing was PBMCs. These TCRs come from a man between 40 and 49 years old in good health and CMV-seronegative.

This chain connects TRBV5-1 to TRBJ1-2; D remains ambiguous. Trimming cost V 1 base and J 3 bases, with 16 bases left between them. Per the germline V gene, CDR1 is SGHRS and CDR2 is YFSETQ. The CDR3 is 16 residues long. CDR3 DNA sequence: TGCGCCAGCAGCTTGCATGGCCCGAGAGGAGACTATGGCTACACCTTC. It codes for CASSLHGPRGDYGYTF.

The chain carries TRBV19 and TRBJ1-3, with D perhaps TRBD1 (6 bases). The CDR3 length is 16 residues. The V end was cut by 5 bases, the J end by 2 bases, with 16 bases between. CDR1 LNHDA and CDR2 SQIVND come from the germline V gene (reference sequence). The CDR3 DNA reads TGTGCCAGTAGTTCACAGGGTTGGGGGCCTGGAAACACCATATATTTT. Translation: CASSSQGWGPGNTIYF.

CDR3 loop: CASSLDGYNEQFF. In DNA form, the CDR3 reads TGCGCCAGCAGCTTGGACGGGTACAATGAGCAGTTCTTC. The chain combines TRBV5-1 with TRBJ2-1; no reliable D call. V shed 0 bases and J shed 4 bases, with 5 bases lying between them. There are 13 residues in the CDR3. Germline CDR1 SGHRS, CDR2 YFSETQ. The full variable domain, with the rest looked up from reference TRBV5-1 and TRBJ2-1, is KAGVTQTPRYLIKTRGQQVTLSCSPISGHRSVSWYQQTPGQGLQFLFEYFSETQRNKGNFPGRFSGRQFSNSRSEMNVSTLELGDSALYLCASSLDGYNEQFFGPGTRLTVL.

As regards this clone: Relative to the germline gene, one junction end is altered; a read error may explain this. V usage is TRBV5-1 and J usage is TRBJ1-2, with unresolved D. The CDR3 spans 14 residues. Germline assignment: CDR1 SGHRS and CDR2 YFSETQ. CDR3 amino acids: CASSLDRTNYGYPF. The CDR3 nucleotides are TGCGCCAGCAGCTTGGACCGAACTAACTATGGCTACCCCTTC.

This clone came up a few times. The V call is TRBV19, the J call TRBJ2-1; 9 bases fit TRBD2. The ends lost 5 bases at V and 10 bases at J; junction bases unmatched: 9. CDR3 size: 14 residues. Per the germline V gene, CDR1 is LNHDA and CDR2 is SQIVND (reference sequence). In nucleotides, the CDR3 is TGTGCCAGTAGTGGCCCGGGACTAGCCTTCGAGCAGTTCTTC. This translates into CASSGPGLAFEQFF. Together with reference TRBV19 and TRBJ2-1, the CDR3 gives the full variable domain: DGGITQSPKYLFRKEGQNVTLSCEQNLNHDAMYWYRQDPGQGLRLIYYSQIVNDFQKGDIAEGYSVSREKKESFPLTVTSAQKNPTAFYLCASSGPGLAFEQFFGPGTRLTVL.

The V call is TRBV6-5, the J call TRBJ2-7, with 9 bases that match TRBD1. This CDR3 has 14 amino acids. Germline CDR1 reads MNHEY; CDR2 reads SVGAGI. Trimming removed 6 bases from V and 2 bases from J; junction bases left unmatched: 5. CDR3 protein: CASSPWDRAYEQYF. The CDR3 DNA is TGTGCCAGCAGCCCATGGGACAGGGCCTACGAGCAGTACTTC.

The J gene is TRBJ1-5, the V gene TRBV2; 7 bases align to TRBD1. CDR1 is SNHLY and CDR2 is FYNNEI in the germline V gene. The CDR3 runs to 13 residues. The V gene end was trimmed by 10 bases and the J gene end by 3 bases; junction bases not matched to a gene: 6. Written as DNA, the CDR3 is TGTGCCACCAGGGGACAGTTCAATCAGCCCCAGCATTTT. Protein product: CATRGQFNQPQHF. The full variable domain, its missing parts supplied by reference TRBV2 and TRBJ1-5, is EPEVTQTPSHQVTQMGQEVILRCVPISNHLYFYWYRQILGQKVEFLVSFYNNEISEKSEIFDDQFSVERPDGSNFTLKIRSTKLEDSAMYFCATRGQFNQPQHFGDGTRLSIL.

This sequence joins TRBV2 and TRBJ2-4, with D possibly matching TRBD1 (5 bases). Trimming stripped 3 bases from V and 1 base from J, with 13 bases between. Per the germline V gene, CDR1 is SNHLY and CDR2 is FYNNEI. This CDR3 is 16 amino acids long. The CDR3 loop is CASSEVLAGAKNIQYF. The DNA for the CDR3 is TGTGCCAGCAGTGAGGTACTGGCAGGGGCCAAAAACATTCAGTACTTC.

This clone occurred once. This chain uses TRBV19 with TRBJ1-4; 7 positions agree with TRBD1. V was pared by 8 bases and J by 8 bases, with 14 bases of the junction left unmatched. This CDR3 has 15 residues. Germline lookup yields CDR1 LNHDA and CDR2 SQIVND (reference sequence). CDR3: CASRRDSLKGEKLFF. CDR3 nucleotides: TGTGCCAGTCGGAGGGACAGCCTAAAGGGGGAAAAACTGTTTTTT. Combining the CDR3 with reference TRBV19 and TRBJ1-4 gives the whole variable domain DGGITQSPKYLFRKEGQNVTLSCEQNLNHDAMYWYRQDPGQGLRLIYYSQIVNDFQKGDIAEGYSVSREKKESFPLTVTSAQKNPTAFYLCASRRDSLKGEKLFFGSGTQLSVL.

The V and J genes are TRBV7-9 and TRBJ1-5, with D hard to call. The CDR3 runs to 14 residues. Germline V lookup: CDR1 SEHNR, CDR2 FQNEAQ (reference sequence). Trimming removed 6 bases at V and 1 base at J, with 10 bases between. The CDR3, as DNA: TGTGCCAGCAGTAGTTCGGGGAGCAATCAGCCCCAGCATTTT. As protein: CASSSSGSNQPQHF.

The chain joins TRBV10-3 to TRBJ1-4; possible D gene TRBD1, 5 bases. The V end was cut by 10 bases, the J end by 3 bases, with 12 bases between. The germline V gene encodes CDR1 ENHRY and CDR2 SYGVKD. This CDR3 is 13 amino acids long. The DNA for the CDR3 is TGTGCCACGGGGGGGACGGCTAATGAAAAACTGTTTTTT. Translated, it gives CATGGTANEKLFF.

CDR3 in amino acids: CASTDWLFNTEAFF. CDR3 coding DNA: TGTGCCAGTACCGATTGGCTTTTTAACACTGAAGCTTTCTTT. This chain uses TRBV19 with TRBJ1-1; D uncertain. In germline, CDR1 is LNHDA, CDR2 SQIVND (reference sequence). Deletions cut 7 bases from V and 2 bases from J, with 14 bases between. This CDR3 has 14 residues.

The chain links TRBV23-1 to TRBJ2-7; the D gene is possibly TRBD1 (5 bases). TRBV23-1 is reported as an ORF; its role is uncertain. The CDR3 runs to 16 residues. Trimming cost V 3 bases and J 2 bases, with 17 bases left between them. CDR3 amino acids: CASSHPDRPKAYEQYF. CDR3 coding DNA: TGCGCCAGCAGTCACCCTGACAGACCGAAAGCCTACGAGCAGTACTTC.

The chain employs TRBV5-4 and TRBJ2-2; D perhaps matches TRBD1 (7 bases). The V end lost 5 bases, the J end lost 5 bases, and 13 bases lay between the germline ends. Germline CDR1 and CDR2: SGHNT and YYREEE (reference sequence). The CDR3 is 14 amino acids. The CDR3 protein is CASSRPGGTGELFF. The CDR3 coding sequence is TGTGCCAGCAGTCGACCAGGGGGGACCGGGGAGCTGTTTTTT.

The chain recombines TRBV7-7 with TRBJ2-5, with D perhaps matching TRBD1 (5 bases). Germline lookup yields CDR1 SSHAT and CDR2 FNYEAQ (reference sequence). V lost 5 bases to trimming and J lost 11 bases, with 18 bases between them. This CDR3 is 13 amino acids long. The CDR3 nucleotides read TGTGCCAGCAGCGAGTGGTCAGACAGACGACAGTACTTC. Protein: CASSEWSDRRQYF.

CDR3 protein: CASRNNRGVGEKLFF. CDR3 coding DNA: TGTGCCAGCAGAAATAATAGGGGTGTTGGGGAAAAACTGTTTTTT. The chain links TRBV28 to TRBJ1-4; the D gene is possibly TRBD1 (5 bases). The germline gives CDR1 MDHEN, CDR2 SYDVKM. Trimming cost V 6 bases and J 8 bases, with 19 bases left between them. This CDR3 has 15 residues.

The chain joins TRBV27 to TRBJ1-5; 7 bases are a match to TRBD1. The J segment lost 8 bases and the V segment lost 5 bases, leaving 9 bases of the junction unmatched. CDR1 MNHEY and CDR2 SMNVEV come from the germline V gene (reference sequence). The CDR3 has 14 amino acids. CDR3 region: CASSPDREIEPQHF. The CDR3, as DNA: TGTGCCAGCAGTCCTGACAGGGAGATCGAGCCCCAGCATTTT.

This clone was observed a few times. The V and J genes are TRBV10-3 and TRBJ1-4, with 7 bases fitting TRBD1. CDR1 is ENHRY and CDR2 is SYGVKD in the germline V gene. With 3 bases clipped from V and 3 bases from J, the junction kept 10 bases outside the gene matches. The CDR3 is 17 residues long. The CDR3 DNA sequence: TGTGCCATCAGTGAAAAGACAGGGCAGGGCCCTAATGAAAAACTGTTTTTT. Amino acids: CAISEKTGQGPNEKLFF.